This T cell receptor beta chain comes out of a study of blood T cell repertoires in COVID-19. Study context: Acute and convalescent COVID-19 specimens originated in the United States, Italy and Spain.

The ends lost 3 bases at V and 2 bases at J; junction bases unmatched: 5. This CDR3 has 15 residues. Germline V lookup: CDR1 LNHDA, CDR2 SQIVND (reference sequence). Individuals drawn from approximately 26 US areas were about 18 to 90 years old. The recovered donors of Cohort 3 showed two negative PCRs, clearance, or symptom resolution. Methods used by the authors: Reference gene primer amplification gave estimated nucleated cell counts. Measured with immunoSEQ multiplex PCR; TCRdb has only the in-frame clones, and not every one. Clone size and V and J calls were adopted from that table, with D and trimming inferred from the DNA. The table records 350,000 or so clones, roughly 90% of them present only once.

Sequenced sample: PBMCs or T cells enriched from blood (not recorded which). This rearrangement joins TRBV19 to TRBJ2-5; TRBD2 matches 8 bases. This TCR was recovered from a woman under 40 who had recovered from COVID-19. The chain's CDR3 is CASSILAGGQETQYF. CDR3 DNA sequence: TGTGCCAGTAGTATTCTAGCGGGCGGTCAAGAGACCCAGTACTTC.